A selection of T cell receptor beta chains follows, all from one sample in a study of PD-L1 blockade in urothelial cancer. Data came from immunoSEQ multiplex PCR; TCRdb stores just in-frame clones and leaves some out. Among 95,000 to 130,000 clones listed, 75% to 90% were seen once. The input for sequencing was PBMCs, taken around atezolizumab (anti-PD-L1) treatment. The receptors stem from a man in his 60s with urothelial cancer. Each CDR3 is given with its conserved first and last residue. The D gene is left open where the match is weak. Rows may omit the clone size; those that give it use once, few, many or a size class.

D | J | size | V | CDR3 | DNA
- | TRBJ2-1 | - | TRBV7-2 | CASSLNVGVDEQFF | TGTGCCAGCAGCTTAAATGTTGGAGTCGATGAGCAGTTCTTC
TRBD1 | TRBJ1-1 | - | TRBV2 | CASSEQPGQTTEAFF | TGTGCCAGCAGCGAGCAACCGGGACAGACCACTGAAGCTTTCTTT
- | TRBJ2-1 | once | TRBV19 | CASSAAGGGEQFF | TGTGCCAGTAGTGCCGCAGGGGGAGGTGAGCAGTTCTTC
TRBD1 | TRBJ1-1 | - | TRBV18 | CASSRIQGLDTEAFF | TGTGCCAGCTCACGAATACAGGGGTTGGACACTGAAGCTTTCTTT
- | TRBJ1-5 | - | TRBV5-1 | CASSLDNSNQPQHF | TGCGCCAGCAGCTTGGACAATAGCAATCAGCCCCAGCATTTT
TRBD1 | TRBJ1-5 | - | TRBV28 | CASSLGWGQGASGQPQHF | TGTGCCAGCAGTTTGGGGTGGGGACAGGGGGCCTCCGGTCAGCCCCAGCATTTT
- | TRBJ1-2 | - | TRBV28 | CASRPMTVNYGYTF | TGTGCCAGCAGGCCAATGACAGTTAACTATGGCTACACCTTC
TRBD1 | TRBJ1-5 | medium-sized | TRBV19 | CASSMGTGLFQPQHF | TGTGCCAGTAGTATGGGGACAGGGTTATTTCAGCCCCAGCATTTT
TRBD2 | TRBJ2-3 | - | TRBV9 | CASTRLASHTDTQYF | TGTGCCAGCACTCGACTAGCGTCCCACACAGATACGCAGTATTTT
TRBD1 | TRBJ1-5 | - | TRBV7-7 | CARDPRGPCNQPQHF | TGTGCCAGGGATCCGAGGGGGCCTTGCAATCAGCCCCAGCATTTT
- | TRBJ2-7 | few | TRBV28 | CASTPDTAYEQYF | TGTGCCAGCACCCCGGACACCGCCTACGAGCAGTACTTC
- | TRBJ2-1 | - | TRBV7-8 | CASSLGPVTNEQFF | TGTGCCAGCAGCTTAGGGCCAGTTACCAATGAGCAGTTCTTC
TRBD1 | TRBJ2-1 | - | TRBV11-3 | CASSLDRDRVIVNEQFF | TGTGCCAGCAGCTTAGACCGGGACAGGGTTATAGTCAATGAGCAGTTCTTC
TRBD2 | TRBJ2-5 | - | TRBV5-1 | CASSSGLAGDGGETQYF | TGCGCCAGCAGCTCAGGACTAGCGGGAGATGGTGGAGAGACCCAGTACTTC
- | TRBJ2-5 | - | TRBV7-2 | CASSLVAGNPKETQYF | TGTGCCAGCAGCTTAGTGGCGGGGAACCCCAAAGAGACCCAGTACTTC
TRBD1 | TRBJ1-1 | - | TRBV5-1 | CASSLGQGVNTEAFF | TGCGCCAGCAGCTTGGGACAGGGGGTGAACACTGAAGCTTTCTTT
TRBD2 | TRBJ2-3 | - | TRBV7-6 | CASSSEGSGNSDTQYF | TGTGCCAGCAGTTCCGAGGGTAGCGGGAACTCAGATACGCAGTATTTT
TRBD2 | TRBJ2-3 | - | TRBV7-9 | CASSLAPRGSTDTQYF | TGTGCCAGCAGCTTAGCGCCGCGGGGGAGCACAGATACGCAGTATTTT
TRBD1 | TRBJ1-1 | - | TRBV11-3 | CASSATGGITEAFF | TGTGCCAGCAGCGCGACAGGGGGGATCACTGAAGCTTTCTTT
TRBD1 | TRBJ1-1 | - | TRBV5-4 | CASSLGGDRVDAEAFF | TGTGCCAGCAGCTTGGGAGGGGACAGGGTCGACGCTGAAGCTTTCTTT
TRBD1 | TRBJ1-2 | once | TRBV10-3 | CAIRAGTGEVYGYTF | TGTGCCATCAGAGCCGGGACAGGGGAGGTCTATGGCTACACCTTC
TRBD2 | TRBJ2-5 | - | TRBV7-6 | CASSLGSRGAWETQYF | TGTGCCAGCAGCTTAGGTTCGCGGGGGGCGTGGGAGACCCAGTACTTC
- | TRBJ2-3 | - | TRBV5-1 | CASSSQGTDTQYF | TGCGCCAGCAGCTCCCAGGGTACAGATACGCAGTATTTT
TRBD1 | TRBJ2-6 | - | TRBV18 | CASSPGPGQRFSGANVLTF | TGTGCCAGCTCACCTGGACCGGGACAGAGATTCTCTGGGGCCAACGTCCTGACTTTC
TRBD2 | TRBJ2-2 | - | TRBV12-5 | CASGSTSGSAGELFF | TGTGCTAGTGGTTCCACTAGCGGGAGTGCCGGGGAGCTGTTTTTT
- | TRBJ2-2 | - | TRBV7-8 | CASSPEGTGELFF | TGTGCCAGCAGCCCTGAGGGAACCGGGGAGCTGTTTTTT
- | TRBJ2-7 | - | TRBV11-1 | CASSSVTGPSYEQYF | TGTGCCAGCAGCTCCGTAACAGGACCTTCCTACGAGCAGTACTTC
TRBD1 | TRBJ1-5 | - | TRBV27 | CASSSGQELGNQPQHF | TGTGCCAGCAGTTCGGGACAGGAGCTCGGCAATCAGCCCCAGCATTTT
- | TRBJ1-1 | - | TRBV5-6 | CASSKISRTEAFF | TGTGCCAGCAGCAAAATTAGTCGGACTGAAGCTTTCTTT
TRBD1 | TRBJ2-7 | - | TRBV27 | CASSPAGAGGFEQYF | TGTGCCAGCAGTCCTGCCGGGGCAGGGGGCTTCGAGCAGTACTTC
TRBD1 | TRBJ1-5 | few | TRBV28 | CASSSQGQQPQHF | TGTGCCAGCAGCTCACAGGGGCAGCAGCCCCAGCATTTT
TRBD2 | TRBJ2-5 | few | TRBV11-2 | CASSFGTSNQETQYF | TGTGCCAGCAGCTTTGGGACTAGCAACCAAGAGACCCAGTACTTC
- | TRBJ2-5 | few | TRBV2 | CAGAVKETQYF | TGTGCCGGGGCGGTAAAAGAGACCCAGTACTTC
- | TRBJ2-3 | - | TRBV29-1 | CSVPSPTDTQYF | TGCAGCGTTCCCAGTCCCACAGATACGCAGTATTTT
TRBD1 | TRBJ1-5 | - | TRBV27 | CASSFRQGGQPQHF | TGTGCCAGCAGTTTCCGGCAGGGGGGTCAGCCCCAGCATTTT
- | TRBJ2-3 | - | TRBV11-3 | CASSPGTSARDTQYF | TGTGCCAGCAGCCCTGGGACTTCCGCGCGAGATACGCAGTATTTT
TRBD2 | TRBJ2-3 | few | TRBV7-2 | CASSATSGEWDTQYF | TGTGCCAGCAGCGCGACTAGCGGGGAATGGGATACGCAGTATTTT
TRBD1 | TRBJ1-5 | - | TRBV6-1 | CASRRDRGDQPQHF | TGTGCCAGCAGAAGGGACAGGGGGGATCAGCCCCAGCATTTT
- | TRBJ1-3 | - | TRBV18 | CASSQDDSGNTIYF | TGTGCCAGCTCCCAGGATGATTCTGGAAACACCATATATTTT
- | TRBJ1-5 | - | TRBV28 | CASSFSNQPQHF | TGTGCCAGCAGTTTTTCAAATCAGCCCCAGCATTTT